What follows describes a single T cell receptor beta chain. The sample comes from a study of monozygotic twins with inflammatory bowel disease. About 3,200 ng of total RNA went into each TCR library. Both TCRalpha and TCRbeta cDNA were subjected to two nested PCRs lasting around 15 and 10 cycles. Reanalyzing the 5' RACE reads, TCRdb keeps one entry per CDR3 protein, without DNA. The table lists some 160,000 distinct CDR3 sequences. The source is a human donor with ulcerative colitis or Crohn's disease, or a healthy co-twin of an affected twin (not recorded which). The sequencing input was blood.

The CDR3: CASSRTPSNQPQHF. This sequence joins TRBV5-5 and TRBJ1-5. Germline V CDR1 and CDR2: SGHKS, YYEKEE (reference sequence). This CDR3 spans 14 amino acids.